This TCR beta chain stems from a study of blood T cell repertoires in COVID-19. From germline, CDR1 is MNHEY and CDR2 SVGAGI. The V and J ends lost 5 bases and 6 bases respectively, with 16 bases between them. The CDR3 is 14 residues long. Using immunoSEQ multiplex PCR, the repertoire was profiled, and TCRdb retains in-frame clones only, with some absent. Of about 80,000 clones in the sample, 82% were seen once. The TCR was taken from a human donor in a cohort sampled during active COVID-19. The chain recombines TRBV6-5 with TRBJ1-1; D might be TRBD1 (6 bases). The material sequenced was peripheral blood. DNA of the CDR3: TGTGCCAGCAGTCAGGGGAGTACAACCTCTGAAGCTTTCTTT. Translated, it gives CASSQGSTTSEAFF.